This TCR beta chain was documented in a study of T cell repertoires in cytomegalovirus infection. The CDR3 contains 14 residues. J was trimmed by 3 bases and V by 3 bases; bases with no gene match: 4. Per germline, CDR1 MDHEN and CDR2 SYDVKM. This clonotype was counted a few times. TCRdb re-derived calls from the reads in MiXCR, one entry per CDR3 protein. The repertoire includes hundreds of thousands of distinct CDR3 sequences, roughly a quarter of them detected once, and under 8.5% sits in the top ten. This TCR came from a human donor in good health (CMV status not recorded). Some clones in this sample may be carry-over from other donors' samples. Sequencing input: CD8+ T cells from PBMCs. The genes are TRBV28 and TRBJ1-2; 7 nucleotides align to TRBD1. This CDR3 reads CASSFQGGDYGYTF. DNA for the CDR3: TGTGCCAGCAGTTTTCAGGGGGGCGACTATGGCTACACCTTC.